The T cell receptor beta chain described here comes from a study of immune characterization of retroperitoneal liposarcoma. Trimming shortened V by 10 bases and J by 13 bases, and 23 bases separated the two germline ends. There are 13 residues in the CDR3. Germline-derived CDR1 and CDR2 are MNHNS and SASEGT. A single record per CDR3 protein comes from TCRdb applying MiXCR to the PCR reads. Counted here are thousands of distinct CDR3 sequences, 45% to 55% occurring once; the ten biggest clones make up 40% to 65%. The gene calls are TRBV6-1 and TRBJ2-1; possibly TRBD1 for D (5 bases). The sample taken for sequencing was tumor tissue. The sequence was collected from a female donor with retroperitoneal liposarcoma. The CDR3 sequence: CANRQYPQETQFF. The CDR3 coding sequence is TGTGCCAACCGACAGTACCCACAAGAGACCCAGTTCTTC.